This TCR beta chain emerged from a study of T cell responses to AZD1222 COVID-19 vaccine. The CDR3 is 15 residues long. Germline CDR1 is SGHRS and CDR2 is YFSETQ. Trimming took 3 bases from V and 3 from J, leaving 13 bases between them. Here immunoSEQ multiplex PCR was the method, and the copy in TCRdb shows in-frame clones only, minus some. This table holds about 66,000 clones, under 95% found once. This clone appeared a few times. The specimen was peripheral blood, collected 28 days after the second dose of the MenACWY control vaccine. This chain links TRBV5-1 with TRBJ1-5, with D possibly TRBD1 on 6 matching bases. The sequence derives from an adult who received the MenACWY meningococcal vaccine as a control. CDR3: CASSSTGRDNQPQHF. The CDR3 DNA is TGCGCCAGCAGCTCGACAGGTCGTGACAATCAGCCCCAGCATTTT.